These T cell receptor beta chains were read from a single sample in a study of vaccination and CD4 T cells after COVID-19. Their cognate antigens are unknown. TCRdb analysed the PCR reads with MiXCR anew, one entry per CDR3 protein. This table holds under 14,000 distinct CDR3 sequences, 25% found once. The sequencing here drew on CD4+ T cells from blood, cultured in vitro, taken after SARS-CoV-2 vaccination. The origin of the receptors is a human donor who had recovered from COVID-19. The conserved cysteine and the conserved F or W are not part of the CDR3 here. Rows give clone size only sometimes, using once, few, many, or a class for an expanded clone.

clone_size | j_call | v_call | cdr3_aa
once | TRBJ1-2 | TRBV6-1 | ASSRTTGGRDYGYT
. | TRBJ2-5 | TRBV25-1 | ASSEGPPSRTQY
. | TRBJ1-1 | TRBV6-5 | ASSYGGGRTEAF
. | TRBJ2-2 | TRBV27 | ASSAPWGQGTGELF
. | TRBJ2-3 | TRBV20-1 | SAPIGDTQY
few | TRBJ2-7 | TRBV28 | ASTAGLAGVHFTHEQY
few | TRBJ2-7 | TRBV20-1 | SARDRRGESSYEQY
medium-sized | TRBJ1-6 | TRBV7-9 | ASSPTAKHSPLH
. | TRBJ1-5 | TRBV28 | ASSLRGRIGAQRSAQH
few | TRBJ2-7 | TRBV19 | ASSTNRGGYEQY
medium-sized | TRBJ1-6 | TRBV28 | ASRGWNNSPLH
. | TRBJ2-7 | TRBV20-1 | SAYAGQISSYEQY
. | TRBJ2-3 | TRBV7-9 | ASSLPRTGGTRTDTQY
. | TRBJ1-2 | TRBV19 | ASSISAGGYPRSGYT
few | TRBJ1-5 | TRBV20-1 | SARDMRSDNQPQH
few | TRBJ2-1 | TRBV27 | ASSSGPGGQF
. | TRBJ2-1 | TRBV20-1 | SAPGTSRYNEQF
. | TRBJ2-6 | TRBV11-2 | ASSPGANVLT
. | TRBJ2-5 | TRBV27 | ASSSVAAGEETQY
medium-sized | TRBJ2-5 | TRBV28 | ASSPQRGGGETQY
few | TRBJ1-1 | TRBV6-4 | ASQAGEEAF
few | TRBJ2-7 | TRBV15 | ATSRDPGAYEQY
few | TRBJ2-3 | TRBV6-4 | ASSDSGVSDTQY
few | TRBJ1-2 | TRBV19 | ASSLTGGATGYT
. | TRBJ1-6 | TRBV28 | ASKDPGDSPLH
few | TRBJ1-2 | TRBV27 | ASSLSTGRYGYT
. | TRBJ2-3 | TRBV6-1 | ASKGITDTQY
medium-sized | TRBJ2-7 | TRBV7-2 | ATSWVGSSYEQY
. | TRBJ2-1 | TRBV4-2 | ASSQELPGYNEQF
. | TRBJ2-1 | TRBV24-1 | ATSDYGGPYNEQF
few | TRBJ2-5 | TRBV21-1 | ASSKMWGAPQGQETQY
. | TRBJ1-5 | TRBV2 | ASSGWRSNQPQH
few | TRBJ2-7 | TRBV7-3 | ASSMGISYEQY
few | TRBJ2-5 | TRBV11-3 | ASSRGGVGGETQY
. | TRBJ2-5 | TRBV2 | AMGRETGKETQY
few | TRBJ2-7 | TRBV6-1 | ASSRGPSSYEQY
. | TRBJ1-1 | TRBV19 | ASSIVTLGNTEAF
. | TRBJ1-2 | TRBV28 | ASSTTIDYGYT
. | TRBJ2-2 | TRBV10-1 | ASSESVGEELF
. | TRBJ2-6 | TRBV7-7 | ASSSGQGGSGANVLT
few | TRBJ2-5 | TRBV6-1 | ASRRGGGRQETQY
. | TRBJ2-7 | TRBV5-8 | ASSRGTAYEQY
. | TRBJ2-5 | TRBV27 | ASRRQGRGARRNQETQY
few | TRBJ1-2 | TRBV29-1 | SVEGPGRGYT
few | TRBJ2-5 | TRBV6-1 | ASSTDRETQY
. | TRBJ1-1 | TRBV7-9 | ASSLTTGNGAEAF
. | TRBJ2-5 | TRBV11-2 | ASSLDREKTQY
few | TRBJ1-5 | TRBV20-1 | SASDRGSNQPQH
. | TRBJ1-6 | TRBV20-1 | SARDETTVRSYNSPLH
once | TRBJ1-2 | TRBV2 | ASVIGGAANYGYT
. | TRBJ2-7 | TRBV6-2/TRBV6-3 | ASSLDRGYEQY
once | TRBJ2-3 | TRBV19 | ASSMTGESADTQY
. | TRBJ2-4 | TRBV20-1 | SASPGLAGPGGNIQY
medium-sized | TRBJ1-6 | TRBV20-1 | SAPSSNNSPLH